This T cell receptor (beta chain) was sequenced for a study of cytomegalovirus exposure and HLA in healthy donors. Turning to the study itself: Among the 400 or so donors who were genotyped, roughly 86% fell in the genetic ancestry cluster that is associated with self-reported Caucasian donors.

In its sample, this clone was seen a few times. Its target is not known. The V and J ends lost 1 base and 0 bases respectively, with 13 bases between them. Germline V gene lookup returns CDR1 LGHNA and CDR2 YNFKEQ. This CDR3 contains 16 residues. Findings of the study overall: Whilst most TCR sequences proved rare, a subset of public TCRs occurred across many donors. Altogether, 150 to 200 TCR beta chains were recorded as cytomegalovirus-associated. As a later analysis revealed, the rate of TCR association differed by HLA locus, with DRB1 most and HLA-C fewest.

The primer mix had 60 Vbeta and 13 Jbeta primers. The protocol was immunoSEQ multiplex PCR, while the TCRdb copy is restricted to in-frame clones and leaves out a portion. The table records over 150,000 clones, approximately 81% of them present only once. The TCR comes from a male donor in good health and CMV-seronegative. The genes are TRBV4-2 and TRBJ2-7, with D hard to call. The specimen was PBMCs. The chain's CDR3 is CASSQAPERSSYEQYF. CDR3 coding DNA: TGTGCCAGCAGCCAAGCCCCGGAGAGGAGCTCCTACGAGCAGTACTTC.